This TCR beta chain was obtained from a study of CD8+CD57+ T cells in acquired aplastic anemia. Overall study: Sorted CD4+ and CD8+ cells yielded roughly 3.5 ug of DNA on average. Healthy donors gave about 10 million reads on average for CD4+ cells. General study findings and limits: Between patients and controls, CD8+ Simpson's diversity did not vary significantly. Comparison of patients with controls identified almost 30 shared CD8+ CDR3 sequences.

This CDR3 region has 11 residues. CDR1 is SEHNR and CDR2 is FQNEAQ in the germline V gene (reference sequence). V dropped 5 bases and J dropped 7 bases, with 5 bases sitting between them. In its sample, this clonotype was seen once. Its antigen remains unidentified. Profiling that covered TCR beta VDJ and CDR3 relied on genomic DNA as its template. Each CDR3 protein gets one entry after TCRdb re-called the reads with MiXCR. The data contain about 210,000 distinct CDR3 sequences, under 65% of them singletons. The clonotype comes from a human donor in good health. The sample comprised sorted CD4+, CD8+, or CD8+CD57+ T cells (not recorded which) from PBMCs. The genes are TRBV7-9 and TRBJ1-4, with D uncertain. This CDR3 reads CASSRAEKLFF. The CDR3 DNA is TGTGCCAGCAGCAGGGCTGAAAAACTGTTTTTT.